This T cell receptor (beta chain) was identified during a study of human T cells and chemical hapten exposure. The overall study: Alopecia areata, totalis and universalis patients, mostly female, were included.

Germline assignment: CDR1 SEHNR and CDR2 FQNEAQ (reference sequence). The CDR3 has 12 residues. The V end lost 6 bases, the J end lost 7 bases, and 7 bases lay between the germline ends. Overall study results and limits: A positive correlation with patch test score was shown by PT1 expanded TCR counts.

In its sample, this clonotype was seen a few times. Its antigen is not identified. From the RACE reads, TCRdb called clonotypes with MiXCR, one entry per CDR3 protein. The table has approximately 100,000 distinct CDR3 sequences, 9% to 9.5% seen once; the top ten hold approximately 3%. Time point reported: patch test 2, 6 weeks after DPC sensitization. Specified treatment: therapeutic diphenylcyclopropenone sensitization with weekly scalp DPC. Donors were 18 to 70-year-old alopecia patients suitable for DPC. Sequenced material: whole blood, taken in connection with sensitization to the hapten diphenylcyclopropenone (DPC). This clonotype originated in a woman in her thirties or forties with alopecia areata. Some clones in this sample may be carry-over from other donors' samples. V usage is TRBV7-9 and J usage is TRBJ1-6; D not certain. The CDR3 is CASSSRNSPLHF. The CDR3 nucleotides are TGTGCCAGCAGTTCTAGGAATTCACCCCTCCACTTT.